The 28 T cell receptor beta chains given below trace back to one sample, sequenced in a study of blood T cell repertoires in COVID-19 (dated by TCRdb to the early 2020s). The library was built by means of the immunoSEQ multiplex PCR assay. TCRdb re-hosts the immuneACCESS table, in-frame sequences only. Its copies lack some clones; in the studies checked, an unresolved V gene accounts for under half of them, and the cause for the rest is not known. Here the sample has about 150,000 clones; over 65% occur a single time. About 2% of the sample is in the top ten clones. The sequenced sample was peripheral blood. The receptors stem from a man between 65 and 85 years old with acute or convalescent COVID-19.

The rearrangement uses TRBV6-5 and TRBJ1-2; TRBD1 matches 8 bases. Germline loops: CDR1 MNHEY, CDR2 SVGAGI. Losses at the gene ends were 6 bases for V and 7 bases for J; bases not matched to a gene: 7. This CDR3 spans 13 amino acids. CDR3 sequence: CASRPTGAFGYTF. The CDR3 bases are TGTGCCAGCAGGCCGACAGGGGCCTTTGGCTACACCTTC.

This clone was detected a few times. CDR3 DNA sequence: TGTGCCAGCTCACCATCACAGGTTAGCACAGATACGCAGTATTTT. It is translated as CASSPSQVSTDTQYF. The chain carries TRBV18 and TRBJ2-3; D possibly corresponds to TRBD1 (5 bases). Germline assignment: CDR1 KGHSH and CDR2 LQKENI. The V and J ends lost 2 bases and 0 bases respectively, with 9 bases between them. This CDR3 contains 15 residues.

The chain couples TRBV28 to TRBJ1-5; D might be TRBD1 (6 bases). This CDR3 is built from 19 residues. Deletions cut 4 bases from V and 1 base from J, with 23 bases between. CDR1 is MDHEN, CDR2 SYDVKM, per germline. The CDR3 DNA is TGTGCCAGCAGTTGGCCCCGGGGGGGCAGGGGCGTGAGCAATCAGCCCCAGCATTTT. It codes for CASSWPRGGRGVSNQPQHF.

The chain has TRBV28 and TRBJ2-7; D possibly corresponds to TRBD1 (6 bases). The germline CDR1 and CDR2 sequences are MDHEN and SYDVKM. The ends were cut back, 6 bases at V and 10 bases at J, with 19 bases in the middle. The length of the CDR3 is 13 residues. The CDR3 sequence is CASSQQGTTPQYF. The CDR3 coding sequence is TGTGCCAGCAGCCAACAGGGAACCACACCTCAGTACTTC.

J is TRBJ1-2 and V is TRBV18; the match to TRBD1 covers 9 bases. This CDR3 contains 14 residues. Germline CDR1 KGHSH, CDR2 LQKENI. Trimming removed 3 bases from V and 6 bases from J; junction bases left unmatched: 5. The CDR3 reads CASSPGQGWHGYTF. The CDR3 nucleotides are TGTGCCAGCTCACCCGGACAGGGGTGGCATGGCTACACCTTC. Using reference TRBV18 and TRBJ1-2 for the parts outside the CDR3, the full variable domain is NAGVMQNPRHLVRRRGQEARLRCSPMKGHSHVYWYRQLPEEGLKFMVYLQKENIIDESGMPKERFSAEFPKEGPSILRIQQVVRGDSAAYFCASSPGQGWHGYTFGSGTRLTVV.

The chain recombines TRBV5-1 with TRBJ2-2; D perhaps matches TRBD2 (7 bases). The CDR3 length is 17 residues. CDR1 SGHRS and CDR2 YFSETQ come from the germline V gene. V lost 9 bases and J 2 bases, leaving 23 bases between the germline ends. In DNA, the CDR3 is TGCGCCACCTCTTTGGGGGCCAGCGGGGCCAACACCGGGGAGCTGTTTTTT. Translated, it gives CATSLGASGANTGELFF.

The rearrangement joins TRBV4-2 to TRBJ2-1; a weak D match, TRBD1 (6 bases). CDR1 and CDR2 from the germline V gene are LGHNA and YNFKEQ. V shed 0 bases and J shed 6 bases, with 12 bases lying between them. The CDR3 covers 15 residues. The CDR3 protein is CASSQDEGHPNEQFF. The CDR3 DNA reads as TGTGCCAGCAGCCAAGATGAGGGACATCCCAATGAGCAGTTCTTC.

V is TRBV29-1 and J is TRBJ1-1; 8 nucleotides match TRBD1. V was clipped by 7 bases and J by 1 base; unmatched bases: 5. Germline CDR1 SQVTM, CDR2 ANQGSEA. CDR3 length: 13 residues. CDR3 DNA sequence: TGCAGCGCTACACAGGGGGGGAACACTGAAGCTTTCTTT. Translating gives CSATQGGNTEAFF.

The gene calls are TRBV27 and TRBJ1-1; a weak D match, TRBD1 (6 bases). There are 14 residues in the CDR3. Germline V gene data show CDR1 as MNHEY and CDR2 as SMNVEV (reference sequence). V was trimmed by 4 bases and J by 4 bases, leaving 13 bases between them. CDR3 region: CASSWDTKVTEAFF. The CDR3 bases are TGTGCCAGCAGTTGGGACACCAAAGTCACTGAAGCTTTCTTT.

The chain couples TRBV3-1 (or the pseudogene TRBV3-2) to TRBJ1-2, with D perhaps TRBD1 (5 bases). The CDR3 length is 16 residues. Trimming cost V 1 base and J 7 bases, with 19 bases left between them. Germline CDR1 is LGHDT and CDR2 is YNNKEL (reference sequence). The CDR3, as DNA: TGTGCCAGCAGCCAAGCTTCACAGGCTACAATCGGTGGCTACACCTTC. Translating gives CASSQASQATIGGYTF.

In this sample, this clone turned up many times. This rearrangement joins TRBV14 to TRBJ1-1; D perhaps matches TRBD1 (5 bases). CDR3 size: 16 residues. Germline CDR1 SGHDN, CDR2 FVKESK. V dropped 0 bases and J dropped 3 bases, with 14 bases sitting between them. In nucleotides, the CDR3 is TGTGCCAGCAGCCAAGATGGTGCAGGGTGGCACACTGAAGCTTTCTTT. Translating it yields CASSQDGAGWHTEAFF.

The J gene is TRBJ1-2, the V gene TRBV20-1; D is perhaps TRBD1 (6 bases). The germline V gene encodes CDR1 DFQATT and CDR2 SNEGSKA (reference sequence). The CDR3 extends over 17 amino acids. Trimming cost V 3 bases and J 1 base, with 21 bases left between them. DNA of the CDR3: TGCAGTGCTAGTTTGTCCCCACAGGGTCCACTTAACTATGGCTACACCTTC. Translated, it gives CSASLSPQGPLNYGYTF.

The J gene is TRBJ2-7, the V gene TRBV5-1; 7 bases line up with TRBD1. Germline CDR1 and CDR2: SGHRS and YFSETQ. J was trimmed by 2 bases and V by 4 bases; bases with no gene match: 3. CDR3 length equals 13 residues. The CDR3 reads CASSPDRTYEQYF. The CDR3 coding sequence is TGCGCCAGCAGCCCGGACAGGACCTACGAGCAGTACTTC.

The CDR3, as DNA: TGCGCCAGCTGTAAAACCAGCGAGAACACTGAAGCTTTCTTT. It translates to CASCKTSENTEAFF. The rearrangement uses TRBV5-1 and TRBJ1-1; no firm D call. Trimming stripped 7 bases from V and 1 base from J, with 14 bases between. The CDR3 sequence is 14 residues long. Per the germline V gene, CDR1 is SGHRS and CDR2 is YFSETQ.

The chain uses TRBV5-5 and TRBJ2-7, with TRBD1 as a possible D gene (5 bases). V was clipped by 3 bases and J by 2 bases, with 15 bases between them. Germline CDR1 is SGHKS and CDR2 is YYEKEE (reference sequence). The CDR3 spans 15 residues. CDR3 nucleotides: TGTGCCAGCAGCTCGCCTAACTCAGGGACCTACGAGCAGTACTTC. Translated: CASSSPNSGTYEQYF.

This clone was counted many times. This chain uses TRBV6-5 with TRBJ1-3; D remains ambiguous. Trimming removed 6 bases at V and 0 bases at J, with 12 bases between. This CDR3 has 15 amino acids. Germline-derived CDR1 and CDR2 are MNHEY and SVGAGI. CDR3 coding DNA: TGTGCCAGCAGACCTTCCGGGTTCTCTGGAAACACCATATATTTT. Residues: CASRPSGFSGNTIYF.

V usage is TRBV28 and J usage is TRBJ1-5; D not certain. This CDR3 has 13 amino acids. Germline CDR1 is MDHEN and CDR2 is SYDVKM. Trimming left V 5 bases short and J 0 bases short, with 5 bases between. For the CDR3, the DNA is TGTGCCAGCAGTCTTTATAGCAATCAGCCCCAGCATTTT. It specifies CASSLYSNQPQHF.

This sequence joins TRBV2 and TRBJ2-7, with D tentatively TRBD1 (5 bases). V was cut by 6 bases and J by 0 bases, with 15 bases left in between. Germline V CDR1 and CDR2: SNHLY, FYNNEI. The CDR3 is 15 amino acids. CDR3 sequence reads: CASSLDTPSSYEQYF. The CDR3 DNA is TGTGCCAGCAGCCTGGACACGCCGAGCTCCTACGAGCAGTACTTC.

This chain connects TRBV14 to TRBJ2-3, with TRBD2 as a possible D gene (6 bases). The CDR3 consists of 17 residues. Per the germline V gene, CDR1 is SGHDN and CDR2 is FVKESK. V shed 0 bases and J shed 1 base, with 14 bases lying between them. CDR3 DNA: TGTGCCAGCAGCCAAGATTTTATGGGACTCCGCACAGATACGCAGTATTTT. Its protein is CASSQDFMGLRTDTQYF.

The chain links TRBV19 to TRBJ2-7; TRBD1 is a possible D gene (6 bases). V lost 6 bases, J lost 1 base, and 13 bases lay in between. The CDR3 consists of 14 residues. The germline V gene encodes CDR1 LNHDA and CDR2 SQIVND (reference sequence). The CDR3 sequence: CASRDRPNSYEQYF. The DNA of the CDR3 is TGTGCCAGTAGGGACAGACCGAATTCCTACGAGCAGTACTTC. Filled out from reference TRBV19 and TRBJ2-7, the complete variable domain reads DGGITQSPKYLFRKEGQNVTLSCEQNLNHDAMYWYRQDPGQGLRLIYYSQIVNDFQKGDIAEGYSVSREKKESFPLTVTSAQKNPTAFYLCASRDRPNSYEQYFGPGTRLTVT.

V usage is TRBV12-5 and J usage is TRBJ2-1; TRBD1 matches 8 bases. V shed 6 bases, J shed 2 bases, and the junction held 12 bases outside the gene matches. The length of the CDR3 is 17 residues. Germline CDR1 and CDR2: LGHNT and FRNRAP. CDR3 protein: CASGGPLRGQAYNEQFF. The CDR3 bases are TGTGCTAGTGGGGGACCCCTCAGGGGGCAGGCCTACAATGAGCAGTTCTTC.

The J gene is TRBJ1-1, the V gene TRBV6-1; TRBD1 matches 7 bases. After removal of 10 bases from V and 5 bases from J, the junction contained 7 bases not matched to a gene. The germline V gene encodes CDR1 MNHNS and CDR2 SASEGT. The CDR3 is 12 amino acids. In DNA form, the CDR3 reads TGTGCCATATCCCAGGGGGGAACTGAAGCTTTCTTT. The encoded protein is CAISQGGTEAFF.

The gene calls are TRBV24-1 and TRBJ2-1, with TRBD1 matching over 7 bases. CDR3 length: 14 amino acids. Germline-derived CDR1 and CDR2 are KGHDR and SFDVKD. The V and J ends lost 3 bases and 6 bases, in that order; junction bases with no gene match: 4. In DNA, the CDR3 is TGTGCCACCAGTGATCCCACAGGGGCCAATGAGCAGTTCTTC. Protein sequence: CATSDPTGANEQFF.

The chain uses TRBV6-5 and TRBJ1-2, with 9 bases aligning to TRBD1. V gave up 5 bases and J gave up 1 base; unmatched junction bases: 2. The CDR3 length is 14 residues. Germline V gene lookup returns CDR1 MNHEY and CDR2 SVGAGI. CDR3 protein: CASSPGQGNYGYTF. The CDR3 bases are TGTGCCAGCAGTCCGGGACAGGGTAACTATGGCTACACCTTC.

This chain joins TRBV28 and TRBJ2-7, with 8 bases matching TRBD2. Germline values: CDR1 MDHEN, CDR2 SYDVKM. The length of the CDR3 is 15 residues. The V and J ends lost 5 bases and 2 bases, in that order; junction bases with no gene match: 8. The CDR3 coding sequence is TGTGCCAGCAGTGGCCCTAGCGGGCTTACCTACGAGCAGTACTTC. This gives the protein CASSGPSGLTYEQYF. Looking up the rest from reference TRBV28 and TRBJ2-7 gives the full variable domain: DVKVTQSSRYLVKRTGEKVFLECVQDMDHENMFWYRQDPGLGLRLIYFSYDVKMKEKGDIPEGYSVSREKKERFSLILESASTNQTSMYLCASSGPSGLTYEQYFGPGTRLTVT.

The V and J genes are TRBV18 and TRBJ2-3, with D perhaps TRBD2 (6 bases). The CDR3 length is 18 residues. Trimming pared 3 bases from V and 5 bases from J, leaving 24 bases between. Germline V CDR1 and CDR2: KGHSH, LQKENI. The CDR3 sequence is CASSPSPPLADTGDTQYF. CDR3 DNA sequence: TGTGCCAGCTCACCCTCCCCCCCACTAGCTGACACTGGAGATACGCAGTATTTT.

This chain uses TRBV9 with TRBJ1-1, with TRBD1 identical over 7 bases. V trimming: 4 bases; J trimming: 3 bases; junction bases outside the gene matches: 6. Germline V gene sequence: CDR1 SGDLS, CDR2 YYNGEE. The CDR3 covers 14 residues. The CDR3 sequence: CASSPGGMHTEAFF. CDR3 sequence (DNA): TGTGCCAGCAGCCCAGGGGGAATGCACACTGAAGCTTTCTTT.

This chain uses TRBV28 with TRBJ1-1; no clear D gene. This CDR3 has 14 residues. CDR1 and CDR2 from the germline V gene are MDHEN and SYDVKM. V was clipped by 4 bases and J by 3 bases, with 12 bases between them. This chain's CDR3 is CASSSGSGYTEAFF. CDR3 in DNA: TGTGCCAGCAGTTCTGGGTCGGGGTACACTGAAGCTTTCTTT.